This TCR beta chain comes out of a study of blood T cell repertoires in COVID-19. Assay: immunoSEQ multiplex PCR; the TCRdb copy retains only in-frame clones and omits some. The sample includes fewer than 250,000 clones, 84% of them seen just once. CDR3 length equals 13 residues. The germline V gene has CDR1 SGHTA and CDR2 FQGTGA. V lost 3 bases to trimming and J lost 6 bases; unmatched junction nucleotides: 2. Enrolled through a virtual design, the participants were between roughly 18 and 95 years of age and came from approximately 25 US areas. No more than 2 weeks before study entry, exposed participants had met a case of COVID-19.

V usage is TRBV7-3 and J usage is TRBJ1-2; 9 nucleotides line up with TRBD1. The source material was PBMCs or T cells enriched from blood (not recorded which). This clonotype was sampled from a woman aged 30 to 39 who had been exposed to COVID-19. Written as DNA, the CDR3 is TGTGCCAGCAGCTTCACAGGGGGCAATGGCTACACCTTC. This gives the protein CASSFTGGNGYTF.